These 23 T cell receptor beta chains originate from one sample sequenced in a study of beta chain features in type 1 diabetes. Whole-study findings and limits: Type 1 diabetes patients showed a moderate but significant shortening of TCRB CDR3s in all four CD4+ subsets.

No antigens are known for them. Investigators reverse transcribed all isolated RNA, so they sequenced expressed TCRB transcripts. Clones were read by immunoSEQ multiplex PCR, and TCRdb kept only the in-frame ones, dropping some. The sample consists of around 180,000 clones, approximately 8% of them appearing once. The sequenced sample was central memory CD4+ T cells from blood. These TCRs come from a man between 18 and 29 years old with type 1 diabetes.

This sequence joins TRBV11-2 and TRBJ2-5; 9 bases fit TRBD1. Germline CDR1 SGHAT, CDR2 FQNNGV. After removal of 5 bases from V and 7 bases from J, the junction contained 11 bases not matched to a gene. The CDR3 consists of 15 residues. The CDR3 spells CASSLTTGGSGTQYF. The CDR3, as DNA: TGTGCCAGCAGCCTGACAACAGGGGGCAGCGGGACCCAGTACTTC. Full variable domain (missing parts from reference TRBV11-2 and TRBJ2-5): EAGVAQSPRYKIIEKRQSVAFWCNPISGHATLYWYQQILGQGPKLLIQFQNNGVVDDSQLPKDRFSAERLKGVDSTLKIQPAKLEDSAVYLCASSLTTGGSGTQYFGPGTRLLVL.

This clone occurred a few times. This rearrangement joins TRBV7-2 to TRBJ1-1, with TRBD1 identical over 7 bases. The junction had 7 bases not matched to a gene; V was cut back by 4 bases and J by 11 bases. This CDR3 is 12 amino acids long. Germline loops: CDR1 SGHTA, CDR2 FQGNSA. CDR3 DNA sequence: TGTGCCAGCAGCTCCACCGCAGGGGGGGCTTTCTTT. Its translation: CASSSTAGGAFF.

The chain joins TRBV27 to TRBJ1-5; TRBD1 is a possible D gene (5 bases). V was cut by 5 bases and J by 7 bases, with 24 bases left in between. There are 17 residues in the CDR3. Germline V gene data show CDR1 as MNHEY and CDR2 as SMNVEV (reference sequence). CDR3 sequence reads: CASSTTGAGGRRQPQHF. The CDR3 DNA reads as TGTGCCAGCAGTACCACAGGCGCGGGGGGTCGGAGACAGCCCCAGCATTTT.

This clone has only a few counts. The chain recombines TRBV5-1 with TRBJ2-7; 7 nucleotides align to TRBD1. This CDR3 comprises 16 residues. CDR1 SGHRS and CDR2 YFSETQ come from the germline V gene. V gave up 0 bases and J gave up 1 base; unmatched junction bases: 7. The DNA for the CDR3 is TGCGCCAGCAGCTTGGACGGGACAGAGAAGTCCTACGAGCAGTACTTC. This gives the protein CASSLDGTEKSYEQYF.

This clone was found a few times. The J gene is TRBJ2-4, the V gene TRBV28; a possible D gene is TRBD2 (7 bases). Germline CDR1 is MDHEN and CDR2 is SYDVKM. The germline V and J ends were trimmed by 2 bases and 3 bases, with 14 bases remaining between them. The CDR3 runs to 16 residues. CDR3 DNA sequence: TGTGCCAGCAGTTTAGTGGGGGGGCAGGGCAAAAACATTCAGTACTTC. Translating gives CASSLVGGQGKNIQYF.

This clone showed up just a few times. The gene calls are TRBV7-8 and TRBJ1-1, with D perhaps TRBD1 (5 bases). Trimming stripped 1 base from V and 1 base from J, with 10 bases between. The CDR3 covers 15 residues. Per the germline V gene, CDR1 is SGHVS and CDR2 is FQNEAQ. CDR3 protein: CASSLESRANTEAFF. In DNA, the CDR3 is TGTGCCAGCAGCTTAGAATCCAGGGCGAACACTGAAGCTTTCTTT.

The chain is built from TRBV5-4 and TRBJ2-3, with 12 bases fitting TRBD2. The ends lost 7 bases at V and 3 bases at J; junction bases unmatched: 12. CDR3 length: 17 residues. Germline CDR1 is SGHNT and CDR2 is YYREEE (reference sequence). CDR3 in amino acids: CASLGLPSGGETDTQYF. In DNA form, the CDR3 reads TGTGCCAGCCTTGGATTACCTAGCGGGGGGGAGACAGATACGCAGTATTTT. Combining the CDR3 with reference TRBV5-4 and TRBJ2-3 gives the whole variable domain ETGVTQSPTHLIKTRGQQVTLRCSSQSGHNTVSWYQQALGQGPQFIFQYYREEENGRGNFPPRFSGLQFPNYSSELNVNALELDDSALYLCASLGLPSGGETDTQYFGPGTRLTVL.

V usage is TRBV10-3 and J usage is TRBJ2-3; no firm D call. The ends were cut back, 11 bases at V and 6 bases at J, with 12 bases in the middle. Germline V gene sequence: CDR1 ENHRY, CDR2 SYGVKD. This CDR3 has 11 amino acids. CDR3 sequence reads: CASLSSDTQYF. CDR3 sequence (DNA): TGTGCCTCTCTGTCGTCGGATACGCAGTATTTT.

This clone was recorded at least ten times. Within the sample, other DNA sequences also encode this same CDR3. The genes are TRBV29-1 and TRBJ2-7, with a possible D match to TRBD1 (6 bases). Trimming took 7 bases from V and 0 from J, leaving 10 bases between them. The CDR3 consists of 12 residues. Germline V lookup: CDR1 SQVTM, CDR2 ANQGSEA. CDR3 coding DNA: TGCAGCGCGACAGGTAGCTCCTACGAGCAGTACTTC. Translating gives CSATGSSYEQYF.

There are many counts of this clone. This chain uses TRBV7-2 with TRBJ2-7, with TRBD1 as a possible D gene (5 bases). Germline assignment: CDR1 SGHTA and CDR2 FQGNSA. Trimming cost V 0 bases and J 3 bases, with 6 bases left between them. This CDR3 has 13 amino acids. The CDR3 protein is CASSLARDYEQYF. The CDR3 nucleotides read TGTGCCAGCAGCTTAGCCAGGGACTACGAGCAGTACTTC.

The genes are TRBV7-8 and TRBJ2-2; TRBD1 might be the D (5 bases). Trimming took off 0 bases at V and 7 bases at J, with 15 bases between the two ends. The CDR3 runs 16 residues. Germline CDR1 is SGHVS and CDR2 is FQNEAQ. Here the CDR3 DNA reads TGTGCCAGCAGCTTAGCGGCAGGGTTAATGAGCGGGGAGCTGTTTTTT. This encodes CASSLAAGLMSGELFF.

On this clone itself: Other DNA sequences in the same sample also yield this CDR3. The V and J genes are TRBV30 and TRBJ1-6; a weak D match, TRBD1 (5 bases). Germline assignment: CDR1 GTSNPN and CDR2 SVGIG (reference sequence). The CDR3 runs to 14 residues. Trimming stripped 0 bases from V and 7 bases from J, with 10 bases between. The CDR3 protein is CAWSVTGGNSPLHF. CDR3 DNA sequence: TGTGCCTGGAGTGTAACGGGGGGGAATTCACCCCTCCACTTT. The full variable domain, rest sourced from reference TRBV30 and TRBJ1-6, is SQTIHQWPATLVQPVGSPLSLECTVEGTSNPNLYWYRQAAGRGLQLLFYSVGIGQISSEVPQNLSASRPQDRQFILSSKKLLLSDSGFYLCAWSVTGGNSPLHFGNGTRLTVT.

This clone showed up just a few times. V usage is TRBV28 and J usage is TRBJ1-3; TRBD1 matches at 7 bases. Trimming took 6 bases from V and 1 from J; bases not matched to a gene: 6. Germline CDR1 and CDR2: MDHEN and SYDVKM. The CDR3 has 15 amino acids. The CDR3: CASSKGGASGNTIYF. DNA of the CDR3: TGTGCCAGCAGCAAAGGGGGCGCGTCTGGAAACACCATATATTTT.

In the case of this clone: Possible read error: a much larger clone is one base away. The rearrangement uses TRBV6-1 and TRBJ1-1; 7 nucleotides agree with TRBD1. The CDR3 is 14 residues long. Losses at the gene ends were 6 bases for V and 0 bases for J; bases not matched to a gene: 4. The germline gives CDR1 MNHNS, CDR2 SASEGT. The CDR3 is CASSIQGMNTEAFF. In nucleotides, the CDR3 is TGTGCCAGCAGCATACAGGGGATGAACACTGAAGCTTTCTTT.

The chain employs TRBV5-1 and TRBJ2-5, with D maybe TRBD2 (5 bases). CDR1 and CDR2 (germline): SGHRS, YFSETQ. The V end lost 4 bases, the J end lost 1 base, and 11 bases lay between the germline ends. The CDR3 loop spans 14 amino acids. In DNA form, the CDR3 reads TGCGCCAGCAGCCTCACGGGAATCCAAGAGACCCAGTACTTC. Translation: CASSLTGIQETQYF.

The rearrangement links TRBV18 to TRBJ2-3; D perhaps matches TRBD2 (6 bases). The CDR3 loop spans 16 amino acids. V was shortened by 3 bases and J by 2 bases, with 15 bases between the two germline ends. Germline CDR1 KGHSH, CDR2 LQKENI. CDR3 sequence reads: CASSPRSGGATDTQYF. The CDR3 nucleotides are TGTGCCAGCTCACCCAGAAGTGGCGGGGCCACAGATACGCAGTATTTT.

A few counts support this clone. This chain links TRBV7-2 with TRBJ2-3; D unclear. V dropped 5 bases and J dropped 0 bases, with 15 bases sitting between them. Germline V gene lookup returns CDR1 SGHTA and CDR2 FQGNSA. The CDR3 contains 16 residues. The CDR3 is CASSLLLLSSTDTQYF. For the CDR3, the DNA is TGTGCCAGCAGCCTCCTACTGCTTTCTAGCACAGATACGCAGTATTTT.

This clone has just a few counts. The chain links TRBV6-5 to TRBJ1-2, with a tentative D call TRBD1 (5 bases). Trimming left V 0 bases short and J 9 bases short, with 14 bases between. Per germline, CDR1 MNHEY and CDR2 SVGAGI. CDR3 size: 14 residues. CDR3 loop: CASSYSGQGGRYTF. Written as DNA, the CDR3 is TGTGCCAGCAGTTACTCTGGGCAGGGTGGGCGCTACACCTTC.

This chain connects TRBV7-2 to TRBJ2-5, with TRBD2 matching over 12 bases. The CDR3 sequence is 17 residues long. Trimming took 2 bases from V and 5 from J; bases not matched to a gene: 9. In germline, CDR1 is SGHTA, CDR2 FQGNSA. CDR3 sequence reads: CASSLSASGGAGETQYF. The CDR3 DNA reads as TGTGCCAGCAGCTTATCAGCTAGCGGGGGGGCTGGGGAGACCCAGTACTTC. Combining the CDR3 with reference TRBV7-2 and TRBJ2-5 gives the whole variable domain GAGVSQSPSNKVTEKGKDVELRCDPISGHTALYWYRQSLGQGLEFLIYFQGNSAPDKSGLPSDRFSAERTGGSVSTLTIQRTQQEDSAVYLCASSLSASGGAGETQYFGPGTRLLVL.

The rearrangement joins TRBV11-2 to TRBJ2-5; TRBD1 agrees at 10 bases. Per the germline V gene, CDR1 is SGHAT and CDR2 is FQNNGV. This CDR3 is built from 16 residues. Trimming at V came to 2 bases and at J to 2 bases, leaving 5 bases not matched to a gene. CDR3 in amino acids: CASSLRQGAGQETQYF. The CDR3 coding sequence is TGTGCCAGCAGCTTAAGACAGGGGGCTGGGCAAGAGACCCAGTACTTC.

In this sample, this clone turned up a few times. The rearrangement links TRBV5-1 to TRBJ2-3, with TRBD2 identical over 8 bases. The germline gives CDR1 SGHRS, CDR2 YFSETQ. V was pared by 4 bases and J by 3 bases, with 7 bases of the junction left unmatched. There are 15 residues in the CDR3. The CDR3 coding sequence is TGCGCCAGCAGCCGCTCGACTAGCGATACAGATACGCAGTATTTT. Translating gives CASSRSTSDTDTQYF.

The gene calls are TRBV5-4 and TRBJ2-5; D is possibly TRBD1 (5 bases). V lost 4 bases and J lost 2, with 18 bases in between. Germline loops: CDR1 SGHNT, CDR2 YYREEE (reference sequence). The CDR3 length is 16 residues. For the CDR3, the DNA is TGTGCCAGCAGCCAATCAATAGGGGTGGGACAAGAGACCCAGTACTTC. It yields the protein CASSQSIGVGQETQYF. The whole variable domain, remainder taken from reference TRBV5-4 and TRBJ2-5, is ETGVTQSPTHLIKTRGQQVTLRCSSQSGHNTVSWYQQALGQGPQFIFQYYREEENGRGNFPPRFSGLQFPNYSSELNVNALELDDSALYLCASSQSIGVGQETQYFGPGTRLLVL.

The V gene is TRBV6-5, the J gene TRBJ2-3, with D possibly TRBD2 on 5 matching bases. V was shortened by 5 bases and J by 0 bases, with 6 bases between the two germline ends. Germline assignment: CDR1 MNHEY and CDR2 SVGAGI. CDR3 size: 13 residues. CDR3 in amino acids: CASSTGSTDTQYF. CDR3 sequence (DNA): TGTGCCAGCAGTACGGGGAGCACAGATACGCAGTATTTT.